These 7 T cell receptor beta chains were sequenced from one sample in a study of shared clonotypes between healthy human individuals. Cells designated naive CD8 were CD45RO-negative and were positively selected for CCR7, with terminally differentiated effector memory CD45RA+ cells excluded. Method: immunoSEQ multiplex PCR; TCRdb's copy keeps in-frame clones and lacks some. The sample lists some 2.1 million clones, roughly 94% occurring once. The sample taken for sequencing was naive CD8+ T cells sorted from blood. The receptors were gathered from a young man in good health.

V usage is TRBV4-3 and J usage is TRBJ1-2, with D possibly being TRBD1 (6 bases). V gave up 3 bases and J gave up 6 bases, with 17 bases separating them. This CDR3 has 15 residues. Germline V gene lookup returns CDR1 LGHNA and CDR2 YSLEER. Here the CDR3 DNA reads TGCGCCAGCAGCCAGTACCGGACAGAGAACGATGGCTACACCTTC. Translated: CASSQYRTENDGYTF.

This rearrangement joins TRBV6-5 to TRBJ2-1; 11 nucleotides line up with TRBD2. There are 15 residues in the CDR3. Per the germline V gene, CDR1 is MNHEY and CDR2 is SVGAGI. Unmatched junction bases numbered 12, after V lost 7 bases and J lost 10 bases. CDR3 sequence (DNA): TGTGCCAGCACCTCCACTAGCGGGAGTCTTGGCGAGCAGTTCTTC. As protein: CASTSTSGSLGEQFF.

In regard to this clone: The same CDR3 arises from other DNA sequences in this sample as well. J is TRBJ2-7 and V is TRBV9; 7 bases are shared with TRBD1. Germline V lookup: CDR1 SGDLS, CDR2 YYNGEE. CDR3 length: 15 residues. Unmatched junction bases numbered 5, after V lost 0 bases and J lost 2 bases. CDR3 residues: CASSVGAGGTYEQYF. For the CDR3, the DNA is TGTGCCAGCAGCGTAGGAGCAGGGGGTACCTACGAGCAGTACTTC.

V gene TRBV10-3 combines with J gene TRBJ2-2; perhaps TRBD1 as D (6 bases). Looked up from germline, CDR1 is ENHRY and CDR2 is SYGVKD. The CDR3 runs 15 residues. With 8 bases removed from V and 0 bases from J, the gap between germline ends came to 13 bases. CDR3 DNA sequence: TGTGCCATCCCTTTCGGGACAACGAACACCGGGGAGCTGTTTTTT. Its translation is CAIPFGTTNTGELFF.

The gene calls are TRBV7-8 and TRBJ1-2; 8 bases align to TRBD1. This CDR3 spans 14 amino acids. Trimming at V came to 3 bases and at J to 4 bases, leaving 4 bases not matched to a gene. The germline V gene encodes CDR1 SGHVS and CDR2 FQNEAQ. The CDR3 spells CASSLYRGGYGYTF. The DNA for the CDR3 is TGTGCCAGCAGCTTGTACAGGGGGGGCTATGGCTACACCTTC.

CDR3 bases: TGTGCCAGCAGTTACTCGGGGGAACCCTACAATGAGCAGTTCTTC. Translation: CASSYSGEPYNEQFF. The chain uses TRBV6-5 and TRBJ2-1; either TRBD1 or TRBD2 may fit D (5 bases each). The CDR3 has 15 amino acids. V was pared by 0 bases and J by 2 bases, with 8 bases between. Germline loops: CDR1 MNHEY, CDR2 SVGAGI.

The CDR3 loop is CASSAGGENTEAFF. The DNA of the CDR3 is TGTGCCAGCAGCGCAGGGGGGGAGAACACTGAAGCTTTCTTT. This chain uses TRBV2 with TRBJ1-1, with TRBD1 identical over 7 bases. The V and J ends lost 6 bases and 1 base, in that order; junction bases with no gene match: 5. Germline V lookup: CDR1 SNHLY, CDR2 FYNNEI. The CDR3 has 14 residues.